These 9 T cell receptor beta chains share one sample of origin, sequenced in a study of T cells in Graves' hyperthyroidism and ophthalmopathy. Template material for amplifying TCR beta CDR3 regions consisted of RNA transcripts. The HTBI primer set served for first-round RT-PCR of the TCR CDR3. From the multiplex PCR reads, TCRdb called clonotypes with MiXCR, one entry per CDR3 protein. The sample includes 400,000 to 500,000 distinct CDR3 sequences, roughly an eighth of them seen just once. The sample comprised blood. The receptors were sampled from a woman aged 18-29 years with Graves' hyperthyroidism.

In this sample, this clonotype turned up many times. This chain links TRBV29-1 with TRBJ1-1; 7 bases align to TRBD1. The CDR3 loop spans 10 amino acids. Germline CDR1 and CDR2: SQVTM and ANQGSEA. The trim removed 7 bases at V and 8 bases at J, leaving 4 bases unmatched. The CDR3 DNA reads TGCAGCGCAGGACAGGTAGAAGCTTTCTTT. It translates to CSAGQVEAFF.

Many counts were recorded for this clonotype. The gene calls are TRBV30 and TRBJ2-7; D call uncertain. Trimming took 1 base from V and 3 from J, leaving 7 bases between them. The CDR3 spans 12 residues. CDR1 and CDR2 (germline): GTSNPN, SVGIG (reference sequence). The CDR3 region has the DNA TGTGCCTGGAGTGACAAGTACTACGAGCAGTACTTC. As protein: CAWSDKYYEQYF.

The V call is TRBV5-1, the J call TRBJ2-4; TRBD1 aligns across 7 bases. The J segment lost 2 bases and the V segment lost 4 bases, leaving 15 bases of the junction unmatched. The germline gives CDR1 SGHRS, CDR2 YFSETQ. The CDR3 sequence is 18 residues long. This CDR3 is CASSIGGFLFGSKNIQYF. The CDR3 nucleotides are TGCGCCAGCAGCATAGGGGGCTTTCTGTTTGGGTCCAAAAACATTCAGTACTTC.

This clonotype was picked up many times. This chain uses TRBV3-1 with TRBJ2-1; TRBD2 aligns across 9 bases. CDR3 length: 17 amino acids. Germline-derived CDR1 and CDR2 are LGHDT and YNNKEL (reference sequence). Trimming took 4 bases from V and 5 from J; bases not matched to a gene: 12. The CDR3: CASSPRGSGRVHNEQFF. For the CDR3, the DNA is TGTGCCAGCAGCCCCCGGGGTAGCGGGAGAGTCCACAATGAGCAGTTCTTC.

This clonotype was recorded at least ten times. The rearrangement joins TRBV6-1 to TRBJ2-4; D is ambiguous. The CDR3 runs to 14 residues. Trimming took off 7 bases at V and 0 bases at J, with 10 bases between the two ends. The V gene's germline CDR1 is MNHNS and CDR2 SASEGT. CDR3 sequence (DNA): TGTGCCAGCAACCCAGCTGCAGCCAAAAACATTCAGTACTTC. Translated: CASNPAAAKNIQYF.

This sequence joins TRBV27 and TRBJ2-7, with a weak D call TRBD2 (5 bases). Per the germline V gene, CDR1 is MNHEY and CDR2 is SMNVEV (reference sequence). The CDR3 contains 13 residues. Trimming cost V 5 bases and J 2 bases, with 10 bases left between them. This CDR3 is CASSQGLPYEQYF. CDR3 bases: TGTGCCAGCAGTCAAGGACTTCCCTACGAGCAGTACTTC.

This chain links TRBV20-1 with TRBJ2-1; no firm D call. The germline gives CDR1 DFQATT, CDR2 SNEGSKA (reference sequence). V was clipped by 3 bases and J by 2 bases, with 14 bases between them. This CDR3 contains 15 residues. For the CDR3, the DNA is TGCAGTGCTAGGCGCCCAATGTCGCCCTACAATGAGCAGTTCTTC. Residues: CSARRPMSPYNEQFF.

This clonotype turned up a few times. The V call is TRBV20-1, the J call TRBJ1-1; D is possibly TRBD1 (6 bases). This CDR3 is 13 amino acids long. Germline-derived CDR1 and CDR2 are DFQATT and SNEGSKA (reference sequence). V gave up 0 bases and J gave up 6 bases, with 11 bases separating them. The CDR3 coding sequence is TGCAGTGCTAGAGATGGGGCAGGGGCTGAAGCTTTCTTT. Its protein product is CSARDGAGAEAFF.

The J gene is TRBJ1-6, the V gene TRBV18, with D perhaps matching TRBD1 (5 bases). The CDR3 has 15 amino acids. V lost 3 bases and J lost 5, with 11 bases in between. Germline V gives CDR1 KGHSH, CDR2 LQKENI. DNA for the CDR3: TGTGCCAGCTCACCGGGGCGTTTGGATAATTCACCCCTCCACTTT. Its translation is CASSPGRLDNSPLHF. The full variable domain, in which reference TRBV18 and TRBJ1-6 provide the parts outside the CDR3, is NAGVMQNPRHLVRRRGQEARLRCSPMKGHSHVYWYRQLPEEGLKFMVYLQKENIIDESGMPKERFSAEFPKEGPSILRIQQVVRGDSAAYFCASSPGRLDNSPLHFGNGTRLTVT.